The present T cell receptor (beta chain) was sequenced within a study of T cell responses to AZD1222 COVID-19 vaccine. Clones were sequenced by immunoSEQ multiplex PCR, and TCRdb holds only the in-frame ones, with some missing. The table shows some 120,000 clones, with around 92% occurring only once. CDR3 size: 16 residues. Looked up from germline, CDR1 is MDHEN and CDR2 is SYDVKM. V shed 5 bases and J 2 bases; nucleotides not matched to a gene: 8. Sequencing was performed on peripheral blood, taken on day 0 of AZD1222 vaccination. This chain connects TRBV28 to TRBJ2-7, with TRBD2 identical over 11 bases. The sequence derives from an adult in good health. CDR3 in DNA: TGTGCCAGCAGTGGACTAGCGGGTAATCAGACCTACGAGCAGTACTTC. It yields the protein CASSGLAGNQTYEQYF.